This TCR beta chain was found in a study of T cell repertoires in breast cancer. Whole-study context: Samples were breast cancer tumors, lymph nodes and blood from patients, and control blood. Overall study findings and caveats: Tumor-involved sentinel lymph nodes shared about fourfold more TCRs with matched tumors than tumor-free nodes (approximately 8% versus 2%).

An expanded emulsion RT-PCR with primers for all TCR V genes paired CD8+ T cell chains. Points on this clonotype: Its cognate antigen is unknown.

Unpaired genes were suppressed by blocking oligonucleotides during a second nested PCR. Emulsion RT-PCR used about 4,500-280,000 T cells and C-region, Stepout, V-region primers. In TCRdb, the emulsion pairing reads were re-called with MiXCR into one record per CDR3 protein. The sample lists about 570 distinct CDR3 sequences; 51% were seen once. Germline CDR1 SGHTA, CDR2 FQGTGA. V gave up 3 bases and J gave up 10 bases; unmatched junction bases: 2. The CDR3 length is 14 residues. This chain joins TRBV7-3 and TRBJ2-1; 14 nucleotides align to TRBD2. This TCR came from a pool of human donors with breast cancer or a healthy control (not recorded which). Sequencing input: CD8+ T cells. The CDR3 DNA reads TGTGCCAGCAGCTTCGGGACTAGCGGGGGAGAGCAGTTCTTC. The encoded protein is CASSFGTSGGEQFF.